At least ten counts were recorded for the clone carrying this TCR beta chain. Its antigen is unknown. The sample originates from a study of T cells in Graves' hyperthyroidism and ophthalmopathy. Across the whole study: Peripheral blood was drawn at first diagnosis, prior to all treatment. Study-wide points: From stable hyperthyroidism, ophthalmopathy was separated by a 13 V-J model. Most clonotypes expanded in thyroid above 0.001 were likewise present in blood.

Researchers barred patients who had uncontrolled infection, other autoimmune disease, pregnancy or lactation. The germline gives CDR1 SGHRS, CDR2 YFSETQ. V shed 4 bases and J 6 bases; nucleotides not matched to a gene: 12. The CDR3 covers 16 residues. RNA transcripts provided the source from which TCR beta CDR3 regions were amplified. The HTBI primer set served for first-round RT-PCR of the TCR CDR3. TCRdb re-analysed the multiplex PCR reads in MiXCR, keeping a single row per CDR3 protein. The sample lists hundreds of thousands of distinct CDR3 sequences; roughly 15% were seen once. The chain employs TRBV5-1 and TRBJ2-3; 9 bases match TRBD2. The material sequenced was blood. The TCR comes from a man aged 18-30 years with Graves' ophthalmopathy. The CDR3 here is CASSGRTSAPRDTQYF. CDR3 nucleotides: TGCGCCAGCAGCGGGAGGACTAGCGCTCCCCGGGATACGCAGTATTTT.